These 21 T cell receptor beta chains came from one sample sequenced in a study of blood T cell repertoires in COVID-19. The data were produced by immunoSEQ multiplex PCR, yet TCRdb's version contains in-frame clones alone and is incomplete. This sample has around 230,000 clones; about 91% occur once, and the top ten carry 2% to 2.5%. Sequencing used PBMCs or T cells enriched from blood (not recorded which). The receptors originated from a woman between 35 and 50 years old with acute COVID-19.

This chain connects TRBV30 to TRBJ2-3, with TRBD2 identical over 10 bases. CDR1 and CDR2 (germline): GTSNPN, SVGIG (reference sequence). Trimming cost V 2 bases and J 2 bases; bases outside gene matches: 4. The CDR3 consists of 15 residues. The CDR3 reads CAWSRSGGATDTQYF. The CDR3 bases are TGTGCCTGGAGTAGAAGCGGGGGGGCCACAGATACGCAGTATTTT.

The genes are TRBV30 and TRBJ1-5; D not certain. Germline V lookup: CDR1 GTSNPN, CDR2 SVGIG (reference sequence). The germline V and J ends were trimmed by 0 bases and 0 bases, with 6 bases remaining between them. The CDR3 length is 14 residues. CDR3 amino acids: CAWSVANSNQPQHF. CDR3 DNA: TGTGCCTGGAGTGTAGCGAATAGCAATCAGCCCCAGCATTTT.

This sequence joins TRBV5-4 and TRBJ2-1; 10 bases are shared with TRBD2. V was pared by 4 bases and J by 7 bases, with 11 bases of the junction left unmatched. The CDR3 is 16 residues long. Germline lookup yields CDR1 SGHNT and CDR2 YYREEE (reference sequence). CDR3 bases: TGTGCCAGCAGCCGTGGACTAGCGGAGGGGGGGAATGAGCAGTTCTTC. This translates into CASSRGLAEGGNEQFF.

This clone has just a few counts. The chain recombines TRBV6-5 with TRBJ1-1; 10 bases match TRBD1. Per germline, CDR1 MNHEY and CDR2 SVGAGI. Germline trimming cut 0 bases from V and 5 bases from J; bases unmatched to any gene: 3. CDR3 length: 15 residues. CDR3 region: CASSYSGQGPTEAFF. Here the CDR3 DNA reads TGTGCCAGCAGTTACTCGGGACAGGGGCCTACTGAAGCTTTCTTT.

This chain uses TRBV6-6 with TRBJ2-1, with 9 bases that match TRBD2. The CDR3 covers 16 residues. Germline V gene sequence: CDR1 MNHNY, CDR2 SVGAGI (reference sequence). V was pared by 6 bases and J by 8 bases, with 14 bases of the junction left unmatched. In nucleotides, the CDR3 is TGTGCCAGCAGCGGACCACTAGCGGGCCGGAGGGATGAGCAGTTCTTC. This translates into CASSGPLAGRRDEQFF.

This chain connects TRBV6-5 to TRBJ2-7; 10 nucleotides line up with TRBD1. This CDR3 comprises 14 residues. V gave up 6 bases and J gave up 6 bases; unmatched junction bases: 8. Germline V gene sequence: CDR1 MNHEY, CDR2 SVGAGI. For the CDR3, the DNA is TGTGCCAGCAGAGGGACAGGGGCCATATCCGAGCAGTACTTC. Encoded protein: CASRGTGAISEQYF.

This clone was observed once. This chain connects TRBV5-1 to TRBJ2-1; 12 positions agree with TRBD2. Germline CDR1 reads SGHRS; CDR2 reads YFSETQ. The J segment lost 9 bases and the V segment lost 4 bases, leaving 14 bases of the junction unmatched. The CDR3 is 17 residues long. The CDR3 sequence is CASSPGASGGAASEQFF. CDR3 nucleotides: TGCGCCAGCAGCCCTGGGGCTAGCGGGGGGGCCGCCAGTGAGCAGTTCTTC.

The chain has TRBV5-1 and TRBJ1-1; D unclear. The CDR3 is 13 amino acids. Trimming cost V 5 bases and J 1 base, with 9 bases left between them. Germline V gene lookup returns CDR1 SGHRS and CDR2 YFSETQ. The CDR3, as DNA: TGCGCCAGCAGTTTTCAATGGAACACTGAAGCTTTCTTT. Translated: CASSFQWNTEAFF.

Here the CDR3 DNA reads TGTGCCAGCAGTTTACGTGGGACAGGGGGCATGCGGCCTATTAACTATGGCTACACCTTC. Protein: CASSLRGTGGMRPINYGYTF. This rearrangement joins TRBV27 to TRBJ1-2; 12 bases fit TRBD1. The V segment lost 2 bases and the J segment 1 base; nucleotides outside the gene matches: 14. Looked up from germline, CDR1 is MNHEY and CDR2 is SMNVEV (reference sequence). This CDR3 spans 20 amino acids.

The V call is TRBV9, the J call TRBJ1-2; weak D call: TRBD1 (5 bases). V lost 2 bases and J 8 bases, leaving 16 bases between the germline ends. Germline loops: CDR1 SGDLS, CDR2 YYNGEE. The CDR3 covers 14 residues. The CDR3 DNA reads TGTGCCAGCAGCGTCAACTCCGCAGGGTACGGCTACACCTTC. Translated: CASSVNSAGYGYTF. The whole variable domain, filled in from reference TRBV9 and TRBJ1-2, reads DSGVTQTPKHLITATGQRVTLRCSPRSGDLSVYWYQQSLDQGLQFLIQYYNGEERAKGNILERFSAQQFPDLHSELNLSSLELGDSALYFCASSVNSAGYGYTFGSGTRLTVV.

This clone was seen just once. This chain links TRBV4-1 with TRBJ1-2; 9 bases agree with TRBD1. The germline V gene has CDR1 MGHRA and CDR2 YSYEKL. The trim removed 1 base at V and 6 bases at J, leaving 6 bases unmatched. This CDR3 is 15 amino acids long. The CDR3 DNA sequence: TGCGCCAGCAGCCAAGGGGAGGGACAGGGCGATGGCTACACCTTC. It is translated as CASSQGEGQGDGYTF.

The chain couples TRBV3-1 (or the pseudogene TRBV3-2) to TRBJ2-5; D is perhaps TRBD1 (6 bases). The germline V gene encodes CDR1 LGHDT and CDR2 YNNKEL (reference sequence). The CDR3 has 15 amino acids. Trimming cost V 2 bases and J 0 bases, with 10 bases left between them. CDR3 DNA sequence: TGTGCCAGCAGCCAAATGGGGGCCTACCAAGAGACCCAGTACTTC. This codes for CASSQMGAYQETQYF.

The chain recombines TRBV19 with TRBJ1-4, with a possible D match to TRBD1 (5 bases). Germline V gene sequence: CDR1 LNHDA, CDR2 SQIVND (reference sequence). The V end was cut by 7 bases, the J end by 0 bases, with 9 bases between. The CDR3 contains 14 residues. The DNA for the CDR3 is TGTGCCAGTAAAGGGGATCCAACTAATGAAAAACTGTTTTTT. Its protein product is CASKGDPTNEKLFF.

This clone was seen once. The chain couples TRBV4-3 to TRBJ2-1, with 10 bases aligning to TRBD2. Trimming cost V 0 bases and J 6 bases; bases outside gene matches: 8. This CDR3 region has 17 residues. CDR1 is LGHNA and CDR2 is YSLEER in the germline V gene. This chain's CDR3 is CASSQEGSGRALNEQFF. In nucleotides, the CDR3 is TGCGCCAGCAGCCAAGAAGGCAGCGGGAGGGCCCTCAATGAGCAGTTCTTC.

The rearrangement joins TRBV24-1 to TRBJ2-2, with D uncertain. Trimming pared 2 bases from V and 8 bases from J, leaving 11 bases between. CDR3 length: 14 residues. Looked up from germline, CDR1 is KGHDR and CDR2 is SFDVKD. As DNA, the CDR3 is TGTGCCACCAGTGATTCCTCCTGGCAGGGGGAGCTGTTTTTT. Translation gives CATSDSSWQGELFF.

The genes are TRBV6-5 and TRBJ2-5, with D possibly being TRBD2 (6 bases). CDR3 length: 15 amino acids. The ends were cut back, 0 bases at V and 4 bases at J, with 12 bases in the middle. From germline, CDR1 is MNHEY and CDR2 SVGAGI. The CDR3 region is CASSYSASVRETQYF. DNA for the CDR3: TGTGCCAGCAGTTACTCAGCTAGCGTCCGAGAGACCCAGTACTTC.

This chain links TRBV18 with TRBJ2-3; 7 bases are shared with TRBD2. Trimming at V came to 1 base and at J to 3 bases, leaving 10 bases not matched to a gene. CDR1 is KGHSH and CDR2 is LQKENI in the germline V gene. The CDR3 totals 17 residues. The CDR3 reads CASSPLSLARLTDTQYF. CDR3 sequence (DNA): TGTGCCAGCTCACCACTATCACTAGCGAGGTTGACAGATACGCAGTATTTT.

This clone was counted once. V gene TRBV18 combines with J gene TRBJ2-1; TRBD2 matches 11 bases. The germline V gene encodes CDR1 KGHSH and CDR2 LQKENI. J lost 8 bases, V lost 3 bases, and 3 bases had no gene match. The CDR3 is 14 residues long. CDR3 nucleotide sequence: TGTGCCAGCTCACCGGGACTAGCGGCGTATGAGCAGTTCTTC. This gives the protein CASSPGLAAYEQFF.

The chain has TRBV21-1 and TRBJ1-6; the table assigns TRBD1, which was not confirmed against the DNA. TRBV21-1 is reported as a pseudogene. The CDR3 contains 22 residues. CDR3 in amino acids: CASSQTSLNRVPRSSYNSPLHF. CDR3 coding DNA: TGTGCCAGCAGCCAAACCTCTCTTAACAGGGTCCCACGGAGTTCCTATAATTCACCCCTCCACTTT.

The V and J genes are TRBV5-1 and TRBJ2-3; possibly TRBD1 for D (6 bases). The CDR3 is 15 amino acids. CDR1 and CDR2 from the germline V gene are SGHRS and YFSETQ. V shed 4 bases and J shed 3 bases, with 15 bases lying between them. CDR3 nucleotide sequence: TGCGCCAGCAGCCTCAGGGGAACGGAAACAGATACGCAGTATTTT. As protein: CASSLRGTETDTQYF.

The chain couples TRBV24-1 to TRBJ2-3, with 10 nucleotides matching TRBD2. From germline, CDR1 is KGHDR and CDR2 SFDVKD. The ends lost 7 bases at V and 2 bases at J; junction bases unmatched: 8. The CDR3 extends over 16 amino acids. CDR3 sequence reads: CATSPPTSGFTDTQYF. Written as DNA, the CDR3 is TGTGCCACCAGCCCTCCGACTAGCGGGTTCACAGATACGCAGTATTTT.